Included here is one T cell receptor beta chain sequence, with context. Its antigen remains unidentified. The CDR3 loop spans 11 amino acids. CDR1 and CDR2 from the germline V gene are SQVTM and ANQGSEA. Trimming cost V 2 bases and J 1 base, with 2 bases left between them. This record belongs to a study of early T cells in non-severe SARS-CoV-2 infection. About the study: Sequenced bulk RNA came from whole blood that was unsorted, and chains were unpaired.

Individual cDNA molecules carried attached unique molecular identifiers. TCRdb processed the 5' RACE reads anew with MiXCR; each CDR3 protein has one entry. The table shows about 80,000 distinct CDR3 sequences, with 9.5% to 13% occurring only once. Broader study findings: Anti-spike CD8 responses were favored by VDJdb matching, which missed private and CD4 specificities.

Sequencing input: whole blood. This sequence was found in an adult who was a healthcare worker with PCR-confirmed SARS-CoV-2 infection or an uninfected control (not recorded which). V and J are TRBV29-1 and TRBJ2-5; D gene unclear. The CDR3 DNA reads TGCAGCGTTGAACCCCAAGAGACCCAGTACTTC. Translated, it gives CSVEPQETQYF. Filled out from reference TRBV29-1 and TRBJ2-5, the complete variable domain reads SAVISQKPSRDICQRGTSLTIQCQVDSQVTMMFWYRQQPGQSLTLIATANQGSEATYESGFVIDKFPISRPNLTFSTLTVSNMSPEDSSIYLCSVEPQETQYFGPGTRLLVL.